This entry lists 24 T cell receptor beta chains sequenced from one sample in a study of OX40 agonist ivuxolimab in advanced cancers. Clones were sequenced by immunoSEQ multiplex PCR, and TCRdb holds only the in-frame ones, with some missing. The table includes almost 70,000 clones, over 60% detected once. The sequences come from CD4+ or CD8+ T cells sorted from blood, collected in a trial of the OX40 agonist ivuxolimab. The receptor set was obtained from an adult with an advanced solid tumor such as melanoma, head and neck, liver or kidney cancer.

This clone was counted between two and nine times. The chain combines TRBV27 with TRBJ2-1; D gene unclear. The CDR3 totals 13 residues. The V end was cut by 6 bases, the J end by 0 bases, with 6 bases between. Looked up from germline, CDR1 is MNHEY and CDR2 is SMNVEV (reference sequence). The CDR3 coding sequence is TGTGCCAGCAGGGGTGGCTCCTACAATGAGCAGTTCTTC. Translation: CASRGGSYNEQFF.

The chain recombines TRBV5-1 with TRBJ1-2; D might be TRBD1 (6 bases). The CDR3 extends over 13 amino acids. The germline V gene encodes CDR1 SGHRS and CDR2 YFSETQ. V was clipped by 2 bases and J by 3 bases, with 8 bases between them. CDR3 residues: CASSFSGDYGYTF. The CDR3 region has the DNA TGCGCCAGCAGCTTTTCAGGGGACTATGGCTACACCTTC.

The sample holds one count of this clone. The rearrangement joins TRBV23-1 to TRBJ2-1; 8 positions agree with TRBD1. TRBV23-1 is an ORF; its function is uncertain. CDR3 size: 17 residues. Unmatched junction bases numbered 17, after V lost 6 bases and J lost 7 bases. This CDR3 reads CASSLQCATGVKNEQFF. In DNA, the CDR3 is TGCGCCAGCAGCCTACAATGTGCGACAGGGGTGAAAAATGAGCAGTTCTTC.

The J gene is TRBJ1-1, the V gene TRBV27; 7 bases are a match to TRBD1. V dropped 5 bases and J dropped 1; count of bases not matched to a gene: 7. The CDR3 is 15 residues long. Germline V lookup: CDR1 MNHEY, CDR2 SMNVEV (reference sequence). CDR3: CASSPEGQPNTEAFF. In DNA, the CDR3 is TGTGCCAGCAGTCCCGAGGGACAGCCGAACACTGAAGCTTTCTTT.

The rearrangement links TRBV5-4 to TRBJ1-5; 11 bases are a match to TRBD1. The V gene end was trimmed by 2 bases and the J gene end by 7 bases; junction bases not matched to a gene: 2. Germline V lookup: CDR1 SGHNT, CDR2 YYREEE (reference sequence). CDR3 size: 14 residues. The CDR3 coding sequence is TGTGCCAGCAGCTTAGGGACAGGGGGACAGCCCCAGCATTTT. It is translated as CASSLGTGGQPQHF.

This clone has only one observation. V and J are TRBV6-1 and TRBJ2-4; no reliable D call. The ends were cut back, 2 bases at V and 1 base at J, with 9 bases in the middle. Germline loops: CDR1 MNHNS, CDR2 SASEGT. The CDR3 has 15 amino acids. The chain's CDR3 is CASSEQFLAKNIQYF. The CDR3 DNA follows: TGTGCCAGCAGTGAACAGTTCCTCGCCAAAAACATTCAGTACTTC.

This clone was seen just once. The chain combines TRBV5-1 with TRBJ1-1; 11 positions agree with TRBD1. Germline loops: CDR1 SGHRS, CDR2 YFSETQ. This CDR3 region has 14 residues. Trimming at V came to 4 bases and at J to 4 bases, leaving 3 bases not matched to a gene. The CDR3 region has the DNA TGCGCCAGCAGCCCCGGGACAGGGGGCACTGAAGCTTTCTTT. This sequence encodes CASSPGTGGTEAFF.

CDR3 amino acids: CASSKPGQGTYEQYF. CDR3 nucleotide sequence: TGTGCCAGCAGCAAACCGGGACAGGGAACTTACGAGCAGTACTTC. This chain joins TRBV5-4 and TRBJ2-7, with 9 bases fitting TRBD1. Germline V gene data show CDR1 as SGHNT and CDR2 as YYREEE (reference sequence). The CDR3 has 15 residues. After removal of 4 bases from V and 4 bases from J, the junction contained 9 bases not matched to a gene.

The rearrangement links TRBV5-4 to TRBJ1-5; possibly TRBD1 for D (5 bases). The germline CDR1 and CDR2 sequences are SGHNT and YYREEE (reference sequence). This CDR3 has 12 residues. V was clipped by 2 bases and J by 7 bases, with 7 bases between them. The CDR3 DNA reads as TGTGCCAGCAGCTTAGACAGCCAGCCCCAGCATTTT. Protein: CASSLDSQPQHF.

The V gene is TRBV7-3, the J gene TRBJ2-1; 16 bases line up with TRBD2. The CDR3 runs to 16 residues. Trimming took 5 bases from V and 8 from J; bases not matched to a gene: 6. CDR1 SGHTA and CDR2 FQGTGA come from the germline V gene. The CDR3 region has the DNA TGTGCCAGCAGCCCCGGGACTAGCGGGGGGGCCCATGAGCAGTTCTTC. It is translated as CASSPGTSGGAHEQFF. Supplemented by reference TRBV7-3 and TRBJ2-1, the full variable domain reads GAGVSQTPSNKVTEKGKYVELRCDPISGHTALYWYRQSLGQGPEFLIYFQGTGAADDSGLPNDRFFAVRPEGSVSTLKIQRTERGDSAVYLCASSPGTSGGAHEQFFGPGTRLTVL.

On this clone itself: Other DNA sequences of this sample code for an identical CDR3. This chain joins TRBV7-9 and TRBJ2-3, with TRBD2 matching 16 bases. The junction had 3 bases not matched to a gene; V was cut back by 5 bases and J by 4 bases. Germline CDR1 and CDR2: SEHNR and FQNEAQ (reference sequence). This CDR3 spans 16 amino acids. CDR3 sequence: CASSLGLAGGPDTQYF. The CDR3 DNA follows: TGTGCCAGCAGCCTGGGACTAGCGGGGGGGCCAGATACGCAGTATTTT.

Here the CDR3 reads CASSGTESPGYTF. CDR3 nucleotides: TGTGCCAGCAGTGGTACGGAATCTCCTGGCTACACCTTC. The chain couples TRBV6-1 to TRBJ1-2; D ambiguous. V was trimmed by 4 bases and J by 7 bases, leaving 13 bases between them. Germline lookup yields CDR1 MNHNS and CDR2 SASEGT. The CDR3 runs to 13 residues.

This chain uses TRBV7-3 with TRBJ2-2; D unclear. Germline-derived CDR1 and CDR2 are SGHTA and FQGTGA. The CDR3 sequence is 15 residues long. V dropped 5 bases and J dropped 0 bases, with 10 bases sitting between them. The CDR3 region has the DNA TGTGCCAGCAGCCCCAGTATCCCGAACACCGGGGAGCTGTTTTTT. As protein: CASSPSIPNTGELFF.

Written as DNA, the CDR3 is TGTGCCAGTAGTAGCGTCATTGGGGGAGGGGAAACGCAGTATTTT. Translating gives CASSSVIGGGETQYF. V gene TRBV19 combines with J gene TRBJ2-3; TRBD2 agrees at 7 bases. The V gene end was trimmed by 4 bases and the J gene end by 9 bases; junction bases not matched to a gene: 13. This CDR3 comprises 15 residues. Per germline, CDR1 LNHDA and CDR2 SQIVND (reference sequence).

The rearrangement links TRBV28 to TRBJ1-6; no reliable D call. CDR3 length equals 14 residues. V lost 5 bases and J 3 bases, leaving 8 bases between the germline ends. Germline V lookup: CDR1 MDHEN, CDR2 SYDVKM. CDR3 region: CASSGHLYNSPLHF. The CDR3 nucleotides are TGTGCCAGCAGTGGTCACCTCTATAATTCACCCCTCCACTTT.

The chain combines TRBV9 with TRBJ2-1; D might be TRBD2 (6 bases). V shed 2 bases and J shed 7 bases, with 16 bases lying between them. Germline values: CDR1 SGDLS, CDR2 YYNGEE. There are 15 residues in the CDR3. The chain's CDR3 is CASSVRREPENEQFF. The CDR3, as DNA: TGTGCCAGCAGCGTCCGCCGGGAGCCGGAGAATGAGCAGTTCTTC.

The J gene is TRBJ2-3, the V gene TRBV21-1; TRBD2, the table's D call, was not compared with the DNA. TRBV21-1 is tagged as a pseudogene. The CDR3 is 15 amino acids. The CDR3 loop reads CASSIIGLDTDTQYF. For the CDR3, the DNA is TGTGCCAGCAGCATTATAGGACTCGACACAGATACGCAGTATTTT.

CDR3 loop: CASSLDRGEQFF. The CDR3 DNA reads as TGTGCCAGCAGCTTAGATCGGGGTGAGCAGTTCTTC. The chain couples TRBV11-2 to TRBJ2-1; tentatively, D is TRBD2 (5 bases). V was trimmed by 0 bases and J by 9 bases, leaving 6 bases between them. CDR3 size: 12 residues. From germline, CDR1 is SGHAT and CDR2 FQNNGV.

The CDR3 DNA reads TGCGCCAGCAGTGAGAACCTCCACTACGAGCAGTACTTC. It is translated as CASSENLHYEQYF. V usage is TRBV10-1 and J usage is TRBJ2-7; D remains unclear. V was cut by 2 bases and J by 3 bases, with 8 bases left in between. The CDR3 sequence is 13 residues long. Germline V lookup: CDR1 WNHNN, CDR2 SYGVQD (reference sequence).

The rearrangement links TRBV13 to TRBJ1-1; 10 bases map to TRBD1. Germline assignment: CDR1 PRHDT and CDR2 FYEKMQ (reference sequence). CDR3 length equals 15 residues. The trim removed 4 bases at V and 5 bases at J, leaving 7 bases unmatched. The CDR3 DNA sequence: TGTGCCAGCAGCTCCCGGGACAGGGGAGGGACTGAAGCTTTCTTT. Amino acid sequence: CASSSRDRGGTEAFF.

The CDR3 reads CSAPGDPTNYGYTF. The CDR3 DNA sequence: TGCAGCGCCCCGGGGGACCCGACTAACTATGGCTACACCTTC. V usage is TRBV29-1 and J usage is TRBJ1-2; possibly TRBD1 for D (5 bases). V was pared by 7 bases and J by 0 bases, with 15 bases between. The CDR3 has 14 residues. The V gene's germline CDR1 is SQVTM and CDR2 ANQGSEA.

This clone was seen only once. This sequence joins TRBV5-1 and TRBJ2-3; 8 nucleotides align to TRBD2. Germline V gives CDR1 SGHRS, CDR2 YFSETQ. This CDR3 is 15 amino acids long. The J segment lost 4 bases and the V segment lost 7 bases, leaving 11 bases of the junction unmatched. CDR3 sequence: CASCTSGGWSDTQYF. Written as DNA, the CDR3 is TGCGCCAGCTGCACGAGCGGGGGTTGGTCAGATACGCAGTATTTT.

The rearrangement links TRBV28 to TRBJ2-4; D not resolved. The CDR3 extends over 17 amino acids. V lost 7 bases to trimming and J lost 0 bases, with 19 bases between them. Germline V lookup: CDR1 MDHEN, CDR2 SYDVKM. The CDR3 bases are TGTGCCAGCACCTCGAGCAAACGGATGCTAGCCAAAAACATTCAGTACTTC. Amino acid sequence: CASTSSKRMLAKNIQYF.

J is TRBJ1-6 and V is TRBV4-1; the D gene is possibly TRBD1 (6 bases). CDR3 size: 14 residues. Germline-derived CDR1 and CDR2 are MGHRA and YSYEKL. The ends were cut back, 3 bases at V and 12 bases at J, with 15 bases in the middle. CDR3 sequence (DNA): TGCGCCAGCAGCCAGGGGGGCCAGGGTGGACCCCTCCACTTT. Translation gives CASSQGGQGGPLHF.